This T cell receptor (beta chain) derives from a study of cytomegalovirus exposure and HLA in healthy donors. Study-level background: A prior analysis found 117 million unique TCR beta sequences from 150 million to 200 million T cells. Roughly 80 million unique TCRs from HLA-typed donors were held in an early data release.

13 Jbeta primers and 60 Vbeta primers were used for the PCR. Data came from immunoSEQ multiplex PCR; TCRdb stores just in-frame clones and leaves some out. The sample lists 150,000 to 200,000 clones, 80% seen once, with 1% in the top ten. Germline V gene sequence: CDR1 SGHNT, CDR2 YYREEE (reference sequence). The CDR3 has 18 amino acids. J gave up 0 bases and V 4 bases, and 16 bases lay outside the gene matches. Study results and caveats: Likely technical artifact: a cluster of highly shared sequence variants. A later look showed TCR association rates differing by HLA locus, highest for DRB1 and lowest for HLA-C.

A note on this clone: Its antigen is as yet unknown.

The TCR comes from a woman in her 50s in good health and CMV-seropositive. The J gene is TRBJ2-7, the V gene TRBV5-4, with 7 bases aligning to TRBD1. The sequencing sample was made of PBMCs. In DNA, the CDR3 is TGTGCCAGCAGCCTGCGGCCGATTGTGGCAGGGGGCTCCTACGAGCAGTACTTC. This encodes CASSLRPIVAGGSYEQYF. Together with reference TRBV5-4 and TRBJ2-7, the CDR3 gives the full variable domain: ETGVTQSPTHLIKTRGQQVTLRCSSQSGHNTVSWYQQALGQGPQFIFQYYREEENGRGNFPPRFSGLQFPNYSSELNVNALELDDSALYLCASSLRPIVAGGSYEQYFGPGTRLTVT.